Described below is a single T cell receptor (beta chain) sequence and its context. The CDR3 is made up of 14 amino acids. Germline V gives CDR1 DFQATT, CDR2 SNEGSKA (reference sequence). Generation of cDNA took place in eight separate reactions per sample. The unique tags termed UMIs, each holding a 6-nucleotide sample barcode, were added by means of template switching. TCRdb reprocessed the 5' RACE reads and stores each CDR3 protein as one record, lacking DNA. This sample lists hundreds of thousands of distinct CDR3 sequences; its ten largest clones have roughly 2.3%. Blood was collected, approximately 2.5 ml per donor. This sample is drawn from a study of monozygotic twins with inflammatory bowel disease.

The origin of this receptor is a human donor with ulcerative colitis or Crohn's disease, or a healthy co-twin of an affected twin (not recorded which). J is TRBJ2-7 and V is TRBV20-1; there is no DNA to check the TCRdb D call of TRBD1. Input material: blood. This chain's CDR3 is CSARYREFAYEQYF.